This T cell receptor beta chain was sequenced for a study of blood T cell repertoires in COVID-19. Study-wide context: The samples span acute and convalescent COVID-19 from the United States, Italy and Spain. T cells, B-cell-depleted T cells, or PBMCs provided the cDNA or gDNA that served as material.

Per germline, CDR1 GTSNPN and CDR2 SVGIG (reference sequence). CDR3 size: 15 residues. The germline V and J ends were trimmed by 0 bases and 0 bases, with 11 bases remaining between them. The authors' processing: Reference gene primer amplification yielded estimated nucleated cell counts. Clones were read by immunoSEQ multiplex PCR, and TCRdb kept only the in-frame ones, dropping some. From that table come the V and J calls and clone size; the DNA was used to work out D and trimming. Among roughly 180,000 clones listed, around 76% were seen once. This chain joins TRBV30 and TRBJ1-1; D unclear. Sequencing used peripheral blood. The TCR comes from a woman between 50 and 59 years old with active or convalescent COVID-19. The CDR3 DNA reads TGTGCCTGGAGTGTGGAGGGCGGCGTGAACACTGAAGCTTTCTTT. Protein sequence: CAWSVEGGVNTEAFF.